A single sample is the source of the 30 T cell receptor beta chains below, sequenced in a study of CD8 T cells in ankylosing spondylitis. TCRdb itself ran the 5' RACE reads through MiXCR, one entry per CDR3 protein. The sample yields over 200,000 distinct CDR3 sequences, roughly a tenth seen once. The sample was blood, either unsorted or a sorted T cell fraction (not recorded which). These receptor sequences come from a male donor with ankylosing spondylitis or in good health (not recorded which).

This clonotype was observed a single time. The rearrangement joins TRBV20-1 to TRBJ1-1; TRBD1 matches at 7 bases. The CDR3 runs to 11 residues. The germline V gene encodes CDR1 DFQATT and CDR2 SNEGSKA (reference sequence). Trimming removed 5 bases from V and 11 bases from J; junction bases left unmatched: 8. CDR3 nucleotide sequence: TGCAGTGCTGAAATACAGGGGCGGGCTTTCTTT. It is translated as CSAEIQGRAFF.

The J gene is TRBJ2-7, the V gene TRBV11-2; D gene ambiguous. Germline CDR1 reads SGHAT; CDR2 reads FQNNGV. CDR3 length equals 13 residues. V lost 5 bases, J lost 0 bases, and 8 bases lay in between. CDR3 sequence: CASSLYSSYEQYF. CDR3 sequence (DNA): TGTGCCAGCAGCCTATACAGCTCCTACGAGCAGTACTTC. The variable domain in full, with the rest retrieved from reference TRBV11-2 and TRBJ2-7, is EAGVAQSPRYKIIEKRQSVAFWCNPISGHATLYWYQQILGQGPKLLIQFQNNGVVDDSQLPKDRFSAERLKGVDSTLKIQPAKLEDSAVYLCASSLYSSYEQYFGPGTRLTVT.

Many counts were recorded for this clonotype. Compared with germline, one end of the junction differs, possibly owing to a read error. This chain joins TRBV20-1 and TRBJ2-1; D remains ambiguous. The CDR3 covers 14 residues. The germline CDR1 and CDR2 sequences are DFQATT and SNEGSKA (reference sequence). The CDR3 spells CSAFLGSSHNEQFF. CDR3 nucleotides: TGCAGTGCATTCCTAGGATCCTCCCACAATGAGCAGTTCTTC.

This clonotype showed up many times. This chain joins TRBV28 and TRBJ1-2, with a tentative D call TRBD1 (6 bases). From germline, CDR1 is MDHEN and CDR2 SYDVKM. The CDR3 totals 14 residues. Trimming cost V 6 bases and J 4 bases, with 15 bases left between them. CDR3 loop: CASRTLSGVYGYTF. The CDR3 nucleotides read TGTGCCAGCAGAACCCTATCAGGGGTCTATGGCTACACCTTC.

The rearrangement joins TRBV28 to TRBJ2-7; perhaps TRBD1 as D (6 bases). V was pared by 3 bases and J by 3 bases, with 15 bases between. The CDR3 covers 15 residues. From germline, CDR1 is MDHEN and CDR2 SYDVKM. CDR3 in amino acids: CASSFLARGIYEQYF. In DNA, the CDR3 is TGTGCCAGCAGTTTCTTAGCGAGGGGGATCTACGAGCAGTACTTC. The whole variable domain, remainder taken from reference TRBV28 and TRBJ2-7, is DVKVTQSSRYLVKRTGEKVFLECVQDMDHENMFWYRQDPGLGLRLIYFSYDVKMKEKGDIPEGYSVSREKKERFSLILESASTNQTSMYLCASSFLARGIYEQYFGPGTRLTVT.

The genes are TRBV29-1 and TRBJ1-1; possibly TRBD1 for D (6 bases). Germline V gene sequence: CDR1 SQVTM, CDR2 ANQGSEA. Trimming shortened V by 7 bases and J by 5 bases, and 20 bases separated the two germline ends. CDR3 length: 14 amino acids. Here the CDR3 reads CSGYGTRGGTEAFF. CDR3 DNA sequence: TGCAGCGGTTACGGAACCCGAGGGGGGACTGAAGCTTTCTTT. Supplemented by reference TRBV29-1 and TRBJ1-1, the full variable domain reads SAVISQKPSRDICQRGTSLTIQCQVDSQVTMMFWYRQQPGQSLTLIATANQGSEATYESGFVIDKFPISRPNLTFSTLTVSNMSPEDSSIYLCSGYGTRGGTEAFFGQGTRLTVV.

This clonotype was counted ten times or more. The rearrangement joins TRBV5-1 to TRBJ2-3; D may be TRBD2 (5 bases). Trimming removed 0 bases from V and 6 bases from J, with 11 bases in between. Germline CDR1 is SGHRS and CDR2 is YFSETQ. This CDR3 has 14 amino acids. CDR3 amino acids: CASSLEPEVDTQYF. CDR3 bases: TGCGCCAGCAGCTTGGAACCGGAGGTGGATACGCAGTATTTT.

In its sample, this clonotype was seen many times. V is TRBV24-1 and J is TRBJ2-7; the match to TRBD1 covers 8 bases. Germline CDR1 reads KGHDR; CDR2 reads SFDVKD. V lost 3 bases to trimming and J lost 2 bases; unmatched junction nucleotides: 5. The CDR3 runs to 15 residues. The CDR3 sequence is CATSDGDRRPYEQYF. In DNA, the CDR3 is TGTGCCACCAGTGATGGGGACAGGAGACCCTACGAGCAGTACTTC.

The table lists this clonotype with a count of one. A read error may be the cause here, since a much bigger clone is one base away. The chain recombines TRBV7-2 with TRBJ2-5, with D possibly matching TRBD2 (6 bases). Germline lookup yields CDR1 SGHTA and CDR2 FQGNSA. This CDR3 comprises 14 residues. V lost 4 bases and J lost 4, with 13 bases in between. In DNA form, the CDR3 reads TGTGCCAGCAGCTCGGCGGGGACTGGAGAGACCCAGTACTTC. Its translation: CASSSAGTGETQYF.

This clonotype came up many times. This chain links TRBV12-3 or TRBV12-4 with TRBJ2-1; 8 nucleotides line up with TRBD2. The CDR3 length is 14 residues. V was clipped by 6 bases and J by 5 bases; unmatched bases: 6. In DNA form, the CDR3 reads TGTGCCAGCAGCCAAGCGGGGGCCAACAATGAGCAGTTCTTC. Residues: CASSQAGANNEQFF.

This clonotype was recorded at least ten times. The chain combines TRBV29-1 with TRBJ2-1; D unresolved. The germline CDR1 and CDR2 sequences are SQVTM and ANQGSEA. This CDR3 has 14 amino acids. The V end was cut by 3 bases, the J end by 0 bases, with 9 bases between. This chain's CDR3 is CSVESPSSYNEQFF. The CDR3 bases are TGCAGCGTTGAGTCCCCGAGCTCCTACAATGAGCAGTTCTTC.

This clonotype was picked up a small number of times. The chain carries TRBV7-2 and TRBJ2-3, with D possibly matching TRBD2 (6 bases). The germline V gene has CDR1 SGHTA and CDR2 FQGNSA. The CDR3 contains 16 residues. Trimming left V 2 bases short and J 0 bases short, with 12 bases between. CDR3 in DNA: TGTGCCAGCAGCTTAAGGCTAGGGACTAGCACAGATACGCAGTATTTT. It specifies CASSLRLGTSTDTQYF.

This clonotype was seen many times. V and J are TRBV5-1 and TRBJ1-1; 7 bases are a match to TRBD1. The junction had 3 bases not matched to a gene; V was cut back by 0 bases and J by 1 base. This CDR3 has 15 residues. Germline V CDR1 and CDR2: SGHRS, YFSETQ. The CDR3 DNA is TGCGCCAGCAGCTTGGAGGACAGGAGGAACACTGAAGCTTTCTTT. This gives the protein CASSLEDRRNTEAFF.

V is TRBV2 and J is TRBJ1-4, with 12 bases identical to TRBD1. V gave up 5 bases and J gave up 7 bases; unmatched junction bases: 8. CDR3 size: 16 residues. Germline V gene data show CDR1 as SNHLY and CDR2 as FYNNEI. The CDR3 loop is CASSLEGQGAGEKLFF. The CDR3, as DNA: TGTGCCAGCAGTCTTGAGGGACAGGGGGCGGGTGAAAAACTGTTTTTT.

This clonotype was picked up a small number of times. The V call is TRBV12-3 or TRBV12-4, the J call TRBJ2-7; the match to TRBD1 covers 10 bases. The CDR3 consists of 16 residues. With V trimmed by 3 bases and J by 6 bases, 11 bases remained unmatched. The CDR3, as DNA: TGTGCCAGCAGTTTTTCCGGGGGACAGGGGTCGGGCGAGCAGTACTTC. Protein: CASSFSGGQGSGEQYF.

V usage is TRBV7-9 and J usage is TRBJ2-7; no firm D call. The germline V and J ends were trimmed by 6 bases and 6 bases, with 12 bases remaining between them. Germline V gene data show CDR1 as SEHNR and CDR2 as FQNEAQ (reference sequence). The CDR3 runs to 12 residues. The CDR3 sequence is CASSLVPVEQYF. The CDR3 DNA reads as TGTGCCAGCAGTCTAGTACCAGTCGAGCAGTACTTC. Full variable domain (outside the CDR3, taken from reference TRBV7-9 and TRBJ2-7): DTGVSQNPRHKITKRGQNVTFRCDPISEHNRLYWYRQTLGQGPEFLTYFQNEAQLEKSRLLSDRFSAERPKGSFSTLEIQRTEQGDSAMYLCASSLVPVEQYFGPGTRLTVT.

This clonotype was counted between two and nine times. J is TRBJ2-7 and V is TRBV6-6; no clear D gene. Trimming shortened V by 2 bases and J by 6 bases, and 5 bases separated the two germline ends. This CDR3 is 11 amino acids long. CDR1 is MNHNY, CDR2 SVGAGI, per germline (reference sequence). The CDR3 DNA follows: TGTGCCAGCAGTTACGGCCCCGAGCAGTACTTC. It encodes CASSYGPEQYF.

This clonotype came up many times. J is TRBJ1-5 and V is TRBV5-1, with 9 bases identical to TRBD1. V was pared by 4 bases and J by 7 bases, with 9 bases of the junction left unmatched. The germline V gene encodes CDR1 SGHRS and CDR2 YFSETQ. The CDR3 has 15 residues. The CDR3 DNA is TGCGCCAGCAGCATCGGGACAGGGTCGAAACAGCCCCAGCATTTT. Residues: CASSIGTGSKQPQHF.

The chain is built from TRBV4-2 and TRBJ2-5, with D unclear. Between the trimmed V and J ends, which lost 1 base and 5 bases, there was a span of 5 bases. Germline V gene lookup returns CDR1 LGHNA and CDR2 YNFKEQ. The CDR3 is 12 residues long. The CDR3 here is CASSQVRETQYF. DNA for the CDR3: TGTGCCAGCAGCCAAGTACGGGAGACCCAGTACTTC.

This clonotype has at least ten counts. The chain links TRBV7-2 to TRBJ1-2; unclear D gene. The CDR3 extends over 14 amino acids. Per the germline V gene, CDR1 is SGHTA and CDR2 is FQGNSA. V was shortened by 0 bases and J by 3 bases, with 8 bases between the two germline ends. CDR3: CASSLAGLDYGYTF. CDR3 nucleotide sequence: TGTGCCAGCAGCTTAGCAGGGTTGGACTATGGCTACACCTTC.

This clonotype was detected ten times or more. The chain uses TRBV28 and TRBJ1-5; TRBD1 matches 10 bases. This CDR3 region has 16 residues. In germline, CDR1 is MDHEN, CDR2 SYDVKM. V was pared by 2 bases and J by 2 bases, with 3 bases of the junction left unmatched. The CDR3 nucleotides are TGTGCCAGCAGTTTAGGGACAGGGGTCGGCAATCAGCCCCAGCATTTT. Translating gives CASSLGTGVGNQPQHF.

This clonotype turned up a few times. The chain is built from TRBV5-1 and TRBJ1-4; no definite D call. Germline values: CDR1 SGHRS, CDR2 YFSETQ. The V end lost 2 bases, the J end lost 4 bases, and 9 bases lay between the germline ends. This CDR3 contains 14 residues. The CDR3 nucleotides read TGCGCCAGCAGCTTTATGTCCGTTAATGAAAAACTGTTTTTT. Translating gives CASSFMSVNEKLFF.

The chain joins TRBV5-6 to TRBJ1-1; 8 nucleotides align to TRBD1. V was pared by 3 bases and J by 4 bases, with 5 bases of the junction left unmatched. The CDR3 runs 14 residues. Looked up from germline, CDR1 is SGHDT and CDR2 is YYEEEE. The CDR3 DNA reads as TGTGCCAGCAGCTGGGACAGGTGGGGCACTGAAGCTTTCTTT. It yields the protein CASSWDRWGTEAFF.

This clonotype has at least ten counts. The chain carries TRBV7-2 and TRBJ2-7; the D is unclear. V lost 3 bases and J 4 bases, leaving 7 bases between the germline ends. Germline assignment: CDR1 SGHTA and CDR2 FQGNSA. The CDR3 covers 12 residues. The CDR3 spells CASSFDMYEQYF. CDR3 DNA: TGTGCCAGCAGCTTTGACATGTACGAGCAGTACTTC.

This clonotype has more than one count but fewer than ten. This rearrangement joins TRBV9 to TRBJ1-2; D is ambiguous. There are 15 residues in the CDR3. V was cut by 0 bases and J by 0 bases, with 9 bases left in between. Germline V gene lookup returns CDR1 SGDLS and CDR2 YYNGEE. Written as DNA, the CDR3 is TGTGCCAGCAGCGTAGAAGGGAACTCTAACTATGGCTACACCTTC. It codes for CASSVEGNSNYGYTF.

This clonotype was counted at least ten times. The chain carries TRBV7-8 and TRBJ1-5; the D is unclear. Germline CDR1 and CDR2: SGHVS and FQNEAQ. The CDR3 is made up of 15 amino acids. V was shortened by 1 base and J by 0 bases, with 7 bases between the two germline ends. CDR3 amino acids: CASSLEETSNQPQHF. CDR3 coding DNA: TGTGCCAGCAGCTTAGAGGAAACTAGCAATCAGCCCCAGCATTTT. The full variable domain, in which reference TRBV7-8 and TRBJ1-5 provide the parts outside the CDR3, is GAGVSQSPRYKVAKRGQDVALRCDPISGHVSLFWYQQALGQGPEFLTYFQNEAQLDKSGLPSDRFFAERPEGSVSTLKIQRTQQEDSAVYLCASSLEETSNQPQHFGDGTRLSIL.

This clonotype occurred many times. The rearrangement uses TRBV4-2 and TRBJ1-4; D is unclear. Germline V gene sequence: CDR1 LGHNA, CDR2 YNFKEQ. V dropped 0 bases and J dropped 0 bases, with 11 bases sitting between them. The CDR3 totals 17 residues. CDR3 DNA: TGTGCCAGCAGCCAAGATCGAGTGATTGCAACTAATGAAAAACTGTTTTTT. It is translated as CASSQDRVIATNEKLFF.

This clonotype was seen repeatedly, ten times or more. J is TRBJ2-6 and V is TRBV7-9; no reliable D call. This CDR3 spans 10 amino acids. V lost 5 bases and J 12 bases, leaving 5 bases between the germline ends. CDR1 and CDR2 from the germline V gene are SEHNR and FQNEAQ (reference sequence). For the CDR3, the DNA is TGTGCCAGCAGCACTACCGTCCTGACTTTC. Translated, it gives CASSTTVLTF.

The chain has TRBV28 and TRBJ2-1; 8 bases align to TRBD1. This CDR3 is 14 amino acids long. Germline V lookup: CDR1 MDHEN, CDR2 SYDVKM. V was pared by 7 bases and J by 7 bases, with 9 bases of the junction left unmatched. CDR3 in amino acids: CASTGTGGGNEQFF. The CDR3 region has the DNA TGTGCCAGCACGGGGACAGGAGGCGGGAATGAGCAGTTCTTC.

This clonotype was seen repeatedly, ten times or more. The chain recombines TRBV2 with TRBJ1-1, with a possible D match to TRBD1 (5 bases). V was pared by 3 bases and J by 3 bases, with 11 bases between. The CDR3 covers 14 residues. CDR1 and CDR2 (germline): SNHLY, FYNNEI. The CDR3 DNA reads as TGTGCCAGCAGTGATGGTAGGGGTGACACTGAAGCTTTCTTT. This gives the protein CASSDGRGDTEAFF.